The entry below gives a single T cell receptor (beta chain) sequence along with its context. Its antigen remains unknown. These data come from a study of T cell responses to AZD1222 COVID-19 vaccine. Whole-study findings and limits: At 160-218 and 743-854, vaccine-associated CD4 TCRs were dominant, and they spanned spike.

Sequenced by immunoSEQ multiplex PCR; TCRdb stores in-frame clones only, minus some. The repertoire holds under 95,000 clones, with 88% as singletons. Sequenced material: peripheral blood, taken on day 0 of AZD1222 vaccination. This clonotype originated in an adult in good health.

CDR3 sequence reads: CASSFVEWRNQPQHF. The CDR3 coding sequence is TGTGCCAGCAGTTTCGTTGAGTGGAGGAATCAGCCCCAGCATTTT. V is TRBV28 and J is TRBJ1-5; no clear D gene. V lost 3 bases, J lost 4 bases, and 13 bases lay in between. Germline CDR1 is MDHEN and CDR2 is SYDVKM. The CDR3 spans 15 residues.